The 24 T cell receptor beta chains given below trace back to one sample, sequenced in a study of control samples from healthy donors and cancer patients. The repertoire was sequenced with immunoSEQ multiplex PCR; TCRdb's copy has only in-frame clones and lacks some. The table includes around 30,000 clones, roughly 94% detected once. Sample: blood. These receptor sequences come from a man in his fifties or sixties in good health.

This clone was recorded a few times. This chain connects TRBV7-9 to TRBJ1-1; the match to TRBD1 covers 8 bases. This CDR3 has 14 amino acids. The germline V gene encodes CDR1 SEHNR and CDR2 FQNEAQ (reference sequence). The ends lost 3 bases at V and 4 bases at J; junction bases unmatched: 4. The CDR3: CASSFGQGVTEAFF. CDR3 coding DNA: TGTGCCAGCAGCTTTGGACAGGGAGTCACTGAAGCTTTCTTT.

The rearrangement uses TRBV7-9 and TRBJ2-3, with 8 positions matching TRBD2. This CDR3 has 16 residues. Per the germline V gene, CDR1 is SEHNR and CDR2 is FQNEAQ (reference sequence). V dropped 5 bases and J dropped 2; count of bases not matched to a gene: 9. The CDR3 protein is CASSADGTRITDTQYF. As DNA, the CDR3 is TGTGCCAGCAGCGCGGATGGGACTAGGATCACAGATACGCAGTATTTT.

The chain uses TRBV9 and TRBJ2-2; D perhaps matches TRBD1 (5 bases). The CDR3 loop spans 14 amino acids. CDR1 and CDR2 (germline): SGDLS, YYNGEE. The ends were cut back, 2 bases at V and 1 base at J, with 6 bases in the middle. As DNA, the CDR3 is TGTGCCAGCAGCGTCGACAGGAACACCGGGGAGCTGTTTTTT. It yields the protein CASSVDRNTGELFF.

The chain carries TRBV6-5 and TRBJ1-1; D is ambiguous. The ends were cut back, 0 bases at V and 6 bases at J, with 11 bases in the middle. The CDR3 covers 14 residues. The germline V gene has CDR1 MNHEY and CDR2 SVGAGI. The CDR3 region is CASSYSGGHPEAFF. The CDR3 DNA is TGTGCCAGCAGTTACTCGGGAGGGCACCCTGAAGCTTTCTTT.

V gene TRBV12-3 or TRBV12-4 combines with J gene TRBJ1-1, with a possible D match to TRBD1 (5 bases). The CDR3 sequence is 13 residues long. Trimming stripped 4 bases from V and 7 bases from J, with 13 bases between. The CDR3 region is CASSYLGVNEAFF. The CDR3 DNA reads TGTGCCAGCAGTTACCTAGGGGTGAATGAAGCTTTCTTT.

This clone was seen just once. V is TRBV5-3 and J is TRBJ1-2, with D uncertain. TRBV5-3 is an open reading frame whose function is uncertain. The CDR3 is 13 residues long. The ends were cut back, 0 bases at V and 8 bases at J, with 11 bases in the middle. CDR3: CARSLGTVPGYTF. In DNA, the CDR3 is TGTGCCAGAAGCTTGGGCACGGTCCCCGGCTACACCTTC.

The chain is built from TRBV7-2 and TRBJ2-1; 9 positions agree with TRBD2. The germline CDR1 and CDR2 sequences are SGHTA and FQGNSA. The CDR3 covers 14 residues. The V gene end was trimmed by 4 bases and the J gene end by 12 bases; junction bases not matched to a gene: 10. The DNA of the CDR3 is TGTGCCAGCAGCTCCTCTAGCGGGGTAGTAGGGCAGTTCTTC. Its protein is CASSSSSGVVGQFF.

The CDR3 protein is CASSHLGGTAGNTIYF. CDR3 nucleotides: TGTGCCAGCAGTCACCTCGGAGGGACAGCTGGAAACACCATATATTTT. The chain employs TRBV6-6 and TRBJ1-3; 7 positions agree with TRBD1. Unmatched junction bases numbered 9, after V lost 5 bases and J lost 2 bases. The length of the CDR3 is 16 residues. Germline V CDR1 and CDR2: MNHNY, SVGAGI (reference sequence).

The rearrangement uses TRBV6-5 and TRBJ1-3; perhaps TRBD1 as D (6 bases). Germline V lookup: CDR1 MNHEY, CDR2 SVGAGI. Trimming cost V 4 bases and J 8 bases, with 15 bases left between them. The CDR3 covers 14 residues. In nucleotides, the CDR3 is TGTGCCAGCAGTTCTGGGGGGCTGATGGACACCATATATTTT. Amino acid sequence: CASSSGGLMDTIYF.

In DNA form, the CDR3 reads TGTGCCAGCAGCGTAGGGAGCGAGGCGCTCTACGAGCAGTACTTC. Translating gives CASSVGSEALYEQYF. The chain has TRBV9 and TRBJ2-7; D is unclear. The CDR3 has 15 residues. Germline CDR1 and CDR2: SGDLS and YYNGEE. The ends were cut back, 0 bases at V and 3 bases at J, with 13 bases in the middle.

This chain links TRBV5-5 with TRBJ2-5, with D maybe TRBD2 (5 bases). Germline-derived CDR1 and CDR2 are SGHKS and YYEKEE (reference sequence). The CDR3 has 13 amino acids. Trimming took off 4 bases at V and 5 bases at J, with 12 bases between the two ends. CDR3 region: CASSRTSIETQYF. DNA for the CDR3: TGTGCCAGCAGCCGAACTAGTATCGAGACCCAGTACTTC.

The genes are TRBV6-6 and TRBJ2-5; TRBD1 is a possible D gene (5 bases). The germline V gene has CDR1 MNHNY and CDR2 SVGAGI (reference sequence). V was clipped by 6 bases and J by 4 bases, with 12 bases between them. The CDR3 is made up of 13 amino acids. The chain's CDR3 is CASSSTRGETQYF. As DNA, the CDR3 is TGTGCCAGCAGCTCTACAAGGGGAGAGACCCAGTACTTC.

The chain is built from TRBV12-3 or TRBV12-4 and TRBJ1-3; no firm D call. The CDR3 length is 13 residues. Trimming left V 2 bases short and J 2 bases short, with 4 bases between. The CDR3 is CASSLIAGNTIYF. The CDR3 region has the DNA TGTGCCAGCAGTTTAATTGCTGGAAACACCATATATTTT.

For this clone: At the DNA level, this CDR3 is encoded by other sequences in the same sample as well. The chain recombines TRBV7-2 with TRBJ1-1; the D gene is possibly TRBD1 (5 bases). V was clipped by 2 bases and J by 2 bases, with 9 bases between them. This CDR3 comprises 14 residues. Germline CDR1 is SGHTA and CDR2 is FQGNSA. The CDR3 nucleotides are TGTGCCAGCAGCTTACAGGGCGGAAACACTGAAGCTTTCTTT. The encoded protein is CASSLQGGNTEAFF.

The V and J genes are TRBV6-2 or TRBV6-3 and TRBJ2-1; tentatively, D is TRBD2 (6 bases). This CDR3 contains 14 residues. Germline V CDR1 and CDR2: MNHEY, SVGEGT. V lost 7 bases to trimming and J lost 6 bases, with 16 bases between them. The DNA for the CDR3 is TGTGCCAGCACCCCCCCCTGGGGGGTCAATGAGCAGTTCTTC. Its translation: CASTPPWGVNEQFF.

V usage is TRBV19 and J usage is TRBJ1-1, with D possibly matching TRBD1 (5 bases). V gave up 6 bases and J gave up 1 base, with 9 bases separating them. Germline lookup yields CDR1 LNHDA and CDR2 SQIVND (reference sequence). This CDR3 is built from 13 residues. This chain's CDR3 is CASSLTGNTEAFF. CDR3 nucleotide sequence: TGTGCCAGTAGCCTCACAGGGAACACTGAAGCTTTCTTT.

The chain joins TRBV6-2 or TRBV6-3 to TRBJ1-1, with 7 bases identical to TRBD1. This CDR3 is 19 amino acids long. V dropped 0 bases and J dropped 0; count of bases not matched to a gene: 13. Germline loops: CDR1 MNHEY, CDR2 SVGEGT. The CDR3 DNA is TGTGCCAGCAGTTACTCGGATTCAGCAGGGGGTCTCATGAACACTGAAGCTTTCTTT. Its translation: CASSYSDSAGGLMNTEAFF.

The chain links TRBV5-1 to TRBJ2-5; TRBD2 matches at 7 bases. Losses at the gene ends were 1 base for V and 1 base for J; bases not matched to a gene: 13. The CDR3 has 18 amino acids. Germline CDR1 reads SGHRS; CDR2 reads YFSETQ. The CDR3 here is CASSLWGGSALLQETQYF. The CDR3 DNA sequence: TGCGCCAGCAGCTTGTGGGGGGGGTCAGCCCTTCTCCAAGAGACCCAGTACTTC.

The rearrangement uses TRBV6-5 and TRBJ2-7; D is undetermined. V lost 7 bases and J 2 bases, leaving 12 bases between the germline ends. This CDR3 has 13 residues. The germline V gene encodes CDR1 MNHEY and CDR2 SVGAGI. CDR3 coding DNA: TGTGCCAGCACCGCCGCAGGCCCCTACGAGCAGTACTTC. Protein sequence: CASTAAGPYEQYF.

The chain joins TRBV6-5 to TRBJ1-2; D unresolved. V was pared by 6 bases and J by 4 bases, with 15 bases between. The CDR3 is made up of 14 amino acids. Germline V gives CDR1 MNHEY, CDR2 SVGAGI. The CDR3 here is CASRRREGIYGYTF. In DNA form, the CDR3 reads TGTGCCAGCAGACGCCGGGAGGGAATCTATGGCTACACCTTC.

The chain couples TRBV5-1 to TRBJ1-3; D uncertain. This CDR3 region has 15 residues. Germline V gives CDR1 SGHRS, CDR2 YFSETQ. V was pared by 0 bases and J by 0 bases, with 7 bases between. The CDR3 sequence: CASSLEGNSGNTIYF. For the CDR3, the DNA is TGCGCCAGCAGCTTGGAGGGAAACTCTGGAAACACCATATATTTT.

V is TRBV29-1 and J is TRBJ1-3, with D hard to call. This CDR3 has 12 residues. With 0 bases removed from V and 6 bases from J, the gap between germline ends came to 6 bases. The germline CDR1 and CDR2 sequences are SQVTM and ANQGSEA. The CDR3 region has the DNA TGCAGCGTTGAAGATGACTTAAACACCATATATTTT. It encodes CSVEDDLNTIYF.

The V and J genes are TRBV7-3 and TRBJ2-1, with D possibly TRBD2 on 7 matching bases. Trimming took off 1 base at V and 0 bases at J, with 13 bases between the two ends. Germline V CDR1 and CDR2: SGHTA, FQGTGA. The CDR3 has 17 residues. The CDR3 nucleotides read TGTGCCAGCAGCTTAAGGGGGGGCGCTAGCTCCTACAATGAGCAGTTCTTC. As protein: CASSLRGGASSYNEQFF.

V gene TRBV6-1 combines with J gene TRBJ1-5; D ambiguous. Germline CDR1 reads MNHNS; CDR2 reads SASEGT. The CDR3 is made up of 13 amino acids. V lost 3 bases and J lost 5, with 8 bases in between. In DNA, the CDR3 is TGTGCCAGCAGTGATACATACGATCAGCCCCAGCATTTT. Amino acids: CASSDTYDQPQHF.